The T cell receptor (beta chain) under discussion was sequenced for a study of blood T cell repertoires in COVID-19. Repertoires were generated with immunoSEQ multiplex PCR, while TCRdb's copy carries only in-frame clones and drops some. Here the sample spans 150,000 to 200,000 clones, around 90% being singletons. Trimming left V 2 bases short and J 4 bases short, with 17 bases between. CDR3 length: 16 residues. CDR1 is SGHTA and CDR2 is FQGTGA in the germline V gene. The chain is built from TRBV7-3 and TRBJ2-5, with D maybe TRBD2 (6 bases). The receptor was derived from a man aged 50 or older with acute or convalescent COVID-19. Material for sequencing was peripheral blood. CDR3 in DNA: TGTGCCAGCAGCTTAGGCCCCTCTAGCGCTGGAGAGACCCAGTACTTC. This sequence encodes CASSLGPSSAGETQYF.